Listed below are T cell receptor beta chains from one sample, sequenced in a study of blood T cells in healthy people across ages. Each CDR3 protein is one row after TCRdb ran MiXCR on the 5' RACE reads. This table holds roughly 1,500,000 distinct CDR3 sequences, about 35% found once. Sequenced input: blood. Receptors originate from a young woman in good health. Each CDR3 is given with its conserved first and last residue. The D gene is left open where the match is weak. A row's size may be missing; if present it is once, few, many or a size class.

size,V,J,D,DNA,CDR3
-,TRBV5-1,TRBJ2-1,TRBD1,TGCGCCAGCAACTCCGGGACAGACCCTTTCTATGAGCAGTTCTTC,CASNSGTDPFYEQFF
few,TRBV3-1,TRBJ1-5,-,TGTGCCAGCAGCACCTCTCAGGGGAGGCAGCCCCAGCATTTT,CASSTSQGRQPQHF
few,TRBV20-1,TRBJ2-5,TRBD2,TGCAGTGCTAGAGATCCGGGGGGGCCCGGGGAGACCCAGTACTTC,CSARDPGGPGETQYF
-,TRBV27,TRBJ1-5,-,TGTGCCAGCAGTCCGGGAGATCGGGCAACTCAGCCCCAGCATTTT,CASSPGDRATQPQHF
-,TRBV2,TRBJ2-3,-,TGTGCCAGCAGTGAGTCTTTAATGCCGGATACGCAGTATTTT,CASSESLMPDTQYF
-,TRBV25-1,TRBJ2-7,-,TGTGCCAGCAGTGAACAGGACCTCTACGAGCAGTACTTC,CASSEQDLYEQYF
-,TRBV20-1,TRBJ1-1,-,TGCAGTGCCCTTAAGACACTGAACACTGAAGCTTTCTTT,CSALKTLNTEAFF
-,TRBV20-1,TRBJ2-1,-,TGCAGTGCTCGTAAGGAGCAGTTCTTC,CSARKEQFF
-,TRBV28,TRBJ2-7,TRBD1,TGTGCCAGCAGTTTGTCGACAGGGGGGCTCTCCTACGAGCAGTACTTC,CASSLSTGGLSYEQYF
-,TRBV18,TRBJ2-1,TRBD2,TGTGCCAGCTCAGGGCTAGCGGCACTATACAATGAGCAGTTCTTC,CASSGLAALYNEQFF
many,TRBV4-1,TRBJ2-5,-,TGCGCCAGCAAGGATTTCGGACGAGAGGAGACCCAGTACTTC,CASKDFGREETQYF
-,TRBV5-1,TRBJ1-1,-,TGCGCCAGCAGCTTGGGGGGCCTGGGGCTCATGAACACTGAAGCTTTCTTT,CASSLGGLGLMNTEAFF
-,TRBV28,TRBJ2-7,TRBD2,TGTGCCAGCAGTTTTATGGGACTAGCGGACCCCTCCTACGAGCAGTACTTC,CASSFMGLADPSYEQYF
-,TRBV2,TRBJ1-1,-,TGTGCCAGCGTGAAAGCCCGAGGGGCAAACACTGAAGCTTTCTTT,CASVKARGANTEAFF
-,TRBV20-1,TRBJ2-3,-,TGCAGTGCTAGAAGGCAGGTGGGCTTCACAGATACGCAGTATTTT,CSARRQVGFTDTQYF
-,TRBV20-1,TRBJ2-1,-,TGCAGGACGACCTCCGCGAGCTCCTACAATGAGCAGTTCTTT,CRTTSASSYNEQFF
-,TRBV7-3,TRBJ2-3,TRBD1,TGTGCCAGCAGTTTCGGGACAGTAACGGACACAGATACGCAGTATTTT,CASSFGTVTDTDTQYF
few,TRBV7-9,TRBJ2-1,-,TGTGCCAGCAGCTTAGTTTCCAACAATGAGCAGTTCTTC,CASSLVSNNEQFF
-,TRBV5-1,TRBJ1-5,-,TGCGCCAGCAGCCTAGAGTATACTCGGAGTCAGCCCCAGCATTTT,CASSLEYTRSQPQHF
-,TRBV20-1,TRBJ1-2,TRBD1,TGCAGTGGAGGAGCCGGGACAGACCACAACTATGGCTACACCTTC,CSGGAGTDHNYGYTF
-,TRBV9,TRBJ2-3,-,TGTGCCAGCAGCGTAACAGGGCGAAGCACAGATACGCAGTATTTT,CASSVTGRSTDTQYF
-,TRBV6-5,TRBJ1-1,-,TGTGCCAGCAGTTACCAGAAGAACACTGAAGCTTTCTTT,CASSYQKNTEAFF
-,TRBV27,TRBJ1-2,-,TGTGCCAGCAGTTCTGGCTTGGGCTACACCTTC,CASSSGLGYTF
many,TRBV7-3,TRBJ2-3,-,TGTGCCAGCAGCTTACAGGGGACCGTGACAGATACGCAGTATTTT,CASSLQGTVTDTQYF
once,TRBV28,TRBJ2-3,TRBD2,TGTGCCAGCAGTTTATATAGCCCCCGGCGAGCGGGAGGTGGAAATACGCAGTATTTT,CASSLYSPRRAGGGNTQYF
-,TRBV4-1,TRBJ2-5,-,TGCGCCAGCAGCCAAGGCGGGGACAGCGCCGACGAGCGGTACTTC,CASSQGGDSADERYF
few,TRBV6-4,TRBJ2-7,TRBD2,TGTGCCAGCAGTGTACTAGCGGGAGCTCCTGAACCGGACTACGAGCAGTACTTC,CASSVLAGAPEPDYEQYF
few,TRBV4-1,TRBJ1-5,-,TGCGCCAGCAGCCAAGATTATCCGGGGGGTCAGCCCCAGCATTTT,CASSQDYPGGQPQHF
-,TRBV15,TRBJ2-1,TRBD2,TGTGCCACCAGCAGAGTGGGGCTAGCGGGAGGGAGCTACAATGAGCAGTTCTTC,CATSRVGLAGGSYNEQFF
-,TRBV20-1,TRBJ1-5,TRBD1,TGCAGTGCTAGGGACAGGACAGGGGCAAACCAGCCCCAGCATTTT,CSARDRTGANQPQHF
once,TRBV18,TRBJ1-2,-,TGTGCCAGCTCGAACCAGGCACAGGGCCTAAACTATGGCTACACCTTC,CASSNQAQGLNYGYTF
-,TRBV3-1,TRBJ2-5,TRBD2,TGTGCCTATAGAGGAGCGGGGGGAGAGACCCAGTACTTC,CAYRGAGGETQYF
-,TRBV12-3/TRBV12-4,TRBJ2-3,-,TGTGCCAGCAGTCCCGCCAGATGGGGAACAGATACGCAGTATTTT,CASSPARWGTDTQYF
few,TRBV30,TRBJ1-2,-,TGTGCCTGGAGTGTGCCCGGGACTTGGAATGGCTACACCTTC,CAWSVPGTWNGYTF
few,TRBV14,TRBJ2-1,-,TGTGCCAGCAGCCAAGATGAGAGGACAGCAATTTACAATGAGCAGTTCTTC,CASSQDERTAIYNEQFF
-,TRBV27,TRBJ2-3,-,TGTGCCAGCAGTTTATCGAGGCCGGATTTCGGGGCAGATACGCAGTATTTT,CASSLSRPDFGADTQYF
-,TRBV2,TRBJ1-2,TRBD1,TGTGCCAGCAGAGAGGGACAGGGTTATGGCTACACCTTC,CASREGQGYGYTF
-,TRBV24-1,TRBJ2-7,-,TGTGCCACCAGTGACCGGGACCCTAAGGGGCACGAGCAGTACTTC,CATSDRDPKGHEQYF
few,TRBV27,TRBJ2-7,-,TGTGCCAGCAGTACCTGGGGGAAAATCTACGAGCAGTACTTC,CASSTWGKIYEQYF
many,TRBV7-7,TRBJ1-5,-,TGTGCCAGCAGCTTAGAATATAGCAATCAGCCCCAGCATTTT,CASSLEYSNQPQHF
few,TRBV7-8,TRBJ2-5,TRBD1,TGTGCCAGCAGCGTAAGAGGCAGGGGGGAGACCCAGTACTTC,CASSVRGRGETQYF
-,TRBV28,TRBJ2-2,-,TGTGCCAGCACCCTCGGGTTAGCAGTAACCGGGGAGCGGTTTTTT,CASTLGLAVTGERFF
-,TRBV4-1,TRBJ1-2,-,TGCGCCAGCAGCCTCCGGCCCAGTGACTATGGCTACACCTTC,CASSLRPSDYGYTF
few,TRBV7-8,TRBJ2-7,-,TGTGCCAGCAGCTATGACGGCTTCTCCTACGAGCAGTACTTC,CASSYDGFSYEQYF
-,TRBV2,TRBJ2-3,TRBD2,TGTGCCAGCAGTGAGGGGCGGGAGCGCACAGATACGCAGTATTTT,CASSEGRERTDTQYF
-,TRBV6-2/TRBV6-3,TRBJ1-1,-,TGTGCCAGCACCGCACTAGGGGTGGGGGCTGAAGCTTTCTTT,CASTALGVGAEAFF
few,TRBV9,TRBJ1-5,-,TGTGCCAGCAGCGTAGCGGCGGAGGGGCCCCAGCATTTT,CASSVAAEGPQHF
few,TRBV7-7,TRBJ2-1,-,TGTGCCAGCAGCCGAGGACAGAACAATGAGCAGTTCTTC,CASSRGQNNEQFF
-,TRBV7-9,TRBJ2-3,TRBD2,TGTGCCAGCAGCCAGGAGCGGGGGGCCTTCACAGATACGCAGTATTTT,CASSQERGAFTDTQYF
once,TRBV20-1,TRBJ1-5,-,TGCAGTGCTATTGGGGGTAGCAATCAGCCCCAGCATTTT,CSAIGGSNQPQHF
once,TRBV7-7,TRBJ2-7,TRBD2,TGTGCTAGCAGCTTAGGGCTAGCGGGAGCAGAATACGAGCAGTACTTC,CASSLGLAGAEYEQYF
-,TRBV9,TRBJ2-7,TRBD2,TGTGCCAGCAGCGTAGGACCAGGGAGGGATAACGAGCAGTACTTC,CASSVGPGRDNEQYF
many,TRBV4-2,TRBJ2-3,-,TGTGCCAGCAGTTCGGTGGGGGATAGCACAGATACGCAGTATTTT,CASSSVGDSTDTQYF
-,TRBV12-3/TRBV12-4,TRBJ2-5,TRBD2,TGTGCCAGCAGTTTAGCACCGGGACTAGAAGAGACCCAGTACTTC,CASSLAPGLEETQYF
-,TRBV6-5,TRBJ2-1,TRBD2,TGTGCCAGCAGTTACGGACTAGCGGTAAACAATGAGCAGTTCTTC,CASSYGLAVNNEQFF
few,TRBV20-1,TRBJ2-7,TRBD2,TGCAGTGCTCATAGCGGGGGAACCTACGAGCAGTACTTC,CSAHSGGTYEQYF
many,TRBV5-5,TRBJ2-5,-,TGTGCCAGCAGCTTGTGGGGCGGCTCCCAAGAGACCCAGTACTTC,CASSLWGGSQETQYF
-,TRBV7-9,TRBJ2-2,-,TGTGCCAGCAGCCCCGACGGCACCGGGGAGCTGTTTTTT,CASSPDGTGELFF
-,TRBV24-1,TRBJ2-5,TRBD1,TGTGCCACCGGTAGCGGGACAGGGGGCCTCGAGACCCAGTACTTC,CATGSGTGGLETQYF
-,TRBV20-1,TRBJ2-3,TRBD2,TGCAGTGCTACAGCGGGATCGGCGAGCACAGATACGCAGTATTTT,CSATAGSASTDTQYF